This T cell receptor beta chain was obtained from a study of T cell clones after liver transplantation. Whole-study context: Tolerance: complete withdrawal held at least one year, liver enzymes staying within twice normal.

A note on this clone: Relative to the germline gene, one junction end is altered; a read error may explain this. The sample has other DNA sequences that encode this CDR3 too.

The protocol was immunoSEQ multiplex PCR, while the TCRdb copy is restricted to in-frame clones and leaves out a portion. The table includes 95,000 to 110,000 clones, around four fifths detected once. The origin of this receptor is a human patient who received a liver transplant. Some T cells may be transferred from the graft donor. Sequenced material: CD4+ T cells from blood, taken approximately 50 months after liver transplant.

The CDR3 region is CASSYSRDSGEQYF. The CDR3 DNA reads TGCGCCAGCAGTTACTCGCGGGACAGCGGCGAGCAGTACTTC. The chain uses TRBV6-5 and TRBJ2-7, with D possibly TRBD1 on 7 matching bases. Germline V gives CDR1 MNHEY, CDR2 SVGAGI. CDR3 length: 14 residues.